Sequencing of this TCR beta chain was carried out in a study of T cells in Graves' hyperthyroidism and ophthalmopathy. This clonotype was seen a few times. Its antigen is unidentified. Notes on the study in general: The blood repertoire included most of the expanded thyroid clonotypes above 0.001.

Researchers took RNA transcripts and amplified the TCR beta CDR3 regions from them. The TCR CDR3 was amplified in a first-round RT-PCR using the HTBI primer set. TCRdb processed the multiplex PCR reads anew with MiXCR; each CDR3 protein has one entry. The table has hundreds of thousands of distinct CDR3 sequences, roughly 40% seen once; the top ten hold 8.9%. Patients counted as stable if ophthalmopathy did not develop within 18 months. Subjects aged 18 to 65 presented with newly diagnosed hyperthyroidism of less than 2 months' duration. The CDR3 loop spans 13 amino acids. V lost 4 bases, J lost 6 bases, and 12 bases lay in between. CDR1 and CDR2 (germline): LGHDT, YNNKEL (reference sequence).

The chain combines TRBV3-1 with TRBJ1-2; D not resolved. The receptor's source is a man aged 18-30 years with Graves' hyperthyroidism. Sequencing input: blood. This CDR3 reads CASSPYPENGYTF. CDR3 sequence (DNA): TGTGCCAGCAGCCCCTATCCGGAGAATGGCTACACCTTC.